Below are 14 T cell receptor beta chains sequenced from a single sample in a study of cytomegalovirus exposure and HLA in healthy donors (dated by TCRdb to about 2017). Library method: the immunoSEQ multiplex PCR assay. For the multiplex PCR, a mixture combining 60 forward primers for TCR Vbeta segments and 13 reverse primers for TCR Jbeta segments was used. TCRdb's version of the immuneACCESS table is confined to in-frame rearrangements and falls short of the full clone set. An unresolved V gene accounts for under half of the shortfall where checked; the remainder is of unknown origin. The sample profile shows fewer than 80,000 clones; just under 75% of them were found once. The top ten constitute under 7% of the sample. Sample: PBMCs. Every receptor here comes from a woman aged 30 to 39 in good health and CMV-seronegative.

V gene TRBV6-1 combines with J gene TRBJ2-7, with D uncertain. Trimming pared 4 bases from V and 2 bases from J, leaving 6 bases between. The CDR3 totals 12 residues. Germline CDR1 MNHNS, CDR2 SASEGT. The CDR3: CASSGPTYEQYF. The DNA for the CDR3 is TGTGCCAGCAGTGGGCCCACCTACGAGCAGTACTTC.

The rearrangement uses TRBV5-1 and TRBJ1-3; D uncertain. The CDR3 is made up of 15 amino acids. The V and J ends lost 9 bases and 3 bases respectively, with 19 bases between them. Germline values: CDR1 SGHRS, CDR2 YFSETQ. The CDR3 is CANHRGQRSGNTIYF. The CDR3 DNA follows: TGCGCCAACCACCGGGGTCAGCGAAGTGGAAACACCATATATTTT.

The J gene is TRBJ1-2, the V gene TRBV19; D gene ambiguous. Germline V gene lookup returns CDR1 LNHDA and CDR2 SQIVND (reference sequence). The ends were cut back, 1 base at V and 7 bases at J, with 16 bases in the middle. The CDR3 length is 15 residues. CDR3 sequence reads: CASSIGAGVRAGYTF. The CDR3 DNA reads as TGTGCCAGTAGTATAGGAGCGGGAGTTAGGGCTGGCTACACCTTC.

The J gene is TRBJ2-5, the V gene TRBV25-1; D perhaps matches TRBD1 (6 bases). The germline CDR1 and CDR2 sequences are MGHDK and SYGVNS. This CDR3 comprises 16 residues. V lost 3 bases and J lost 0, with 14 bases in between. The CDR3 protein is CASSDGSRTDQETQYF. The CDR3 DNA is TGTGCCAGCAGTGATGGTTCCAGGACAGACCAAGAGACCCAGTACTTC.

The chain carries TRBV7-3 and TRBJ2-3, with a possible D match to TRBD2 (5 bases). The CDR3 spans 13 residues. Trimming stripped 1 base from V and 5 bases from J, with 7 bases between. Germline-derived CDR1 and CDR2 are SGHTA and FQGTGA. The DNA of the CDR3 is TGTGCCAGCAGCTTAAGTCGGGGAGATACGCAGTATTTT. Protein product: CASSLSRGDTQYF. Using reference TRBV7-3 and TRBJ2-3 for the parts outside the CDR3, the full variable domain is GAGVSQTPSNKVTEKGKYVELRCDPISGHTALYWYRQSLGQGPEFLIYFQGTGAADDSGLPNDRFFAVRPEGSVSTLKIQRTERGDSAVYLCASSLSRGDTQYFGPGTRLTVL.

The chain is built from TRBV6-5 and TRBJ1-5, with D perhaps matching TRBD1 (5 bases). The CDR3 sequence is 13 residues long. Trimming removed 5 bases at V and 5 bases at J, with 10 bases between. Per the germline V gene, CDR1 is MNHEY and CDR2 is SVGAGI. As DNA, the CDR3 is TGTGCCAGCAGTCAGGGAAGGGATCAGCCCCAGCATTTT. Translated: CASSQGRDQPQHF.

The DNA for the CDR3 is TGTGCCAGCCGTTCAGTTAGCAATCAGCCCCAGCATTTT. It specifies CASRSVSNQPQHF. The V gene is TRBV6-6, the J gene TRBJ1-5; D call uncertain. Germline lookup yields CDR1 MNHNY and CDR2 SVGAGI (reference sequence). CDR3 length equals 13 residues. V lost 8 bases, J lost 0 bases, and 8 bases lay in between.

This clone showed up just once. The rearrangement links TRBV9 to TRBJ2-5; 7 positions match TRBD2. The J call may be incorrect, as the DNA end agrees better with TRBJ2-7. Germline loops: CDR1 SGDLS, CDR2 YYNGEE. This CDR3 contains 15 residues. DNA of the CDR3: TGTGCCAGCAGCGTACAAGCGGGAATCTCCTACGAGCAGTACTTC. Encoded protein: CASSVQAGISYEQYF.

The genes are TRBV19 and TRBJ2-1; 12 bases map to TRBD2. CDR1 LNHDA and CDR2 SQIVND come from the germline V gene (reference sequence). The CDR3 contains 14 residues. V gave up 3 bases and J gave up 10 bases; unmatched junction bases: 4. CDR3 sequence (DNA): TGTGCCAGTAGTATGCGCCTAGCGGGGGGGGAGCAGTTCTTC. Amino acid sequence: CASSMRLAGGEQFF.

This clone was recorded once. The same CDR3 can be traced to other DNA sequences in this sample. V is TRBV6-1 and J is TRBJ2-7; D is ambiguous. The length of the CDR3 is 12 residues. Deletions cut 1 base from V and 6 bases from J, with 7 bases between. CDR1 is MNHNS and CDR2 is SASEGT in the germline V gene. The CDR3 sequence: CASSEDPGEQYF. The CDR3 DNA reads TGTGCCAGCAGTGAAGATCCGGGCGAGCAGTACTTC.

The chain has TRBV4-3 and TRBJ1-2, with D hard to call. Deletions cut 3 bases from V and 4 bases from J, with 24 bases between. The CDR3 is made up of 18 amino acids. The germline V gene has CDR1 LGHNA and CDR2 YSLEER. The CDR3 spells CASSQIDGGSRSGYGYTF. CDR3 bases: TGCGCCAGCAGCCAGATCGACGGAGGATCCCGATCAGGCTATGGCTACACCTTC.

This chain joins TRBV4-3 and TRBJ2-2, with D tentatively TRBD2 (5 bases). Trimming removed 4 bases from V and 6 bases from J, with 9 bases in between. Germline lookup yields CDR1 LGHNA and CDR2 YSLEER. The CDR3 extends over 13 amino acids. The CDR3 loop reads CASSLTSPGELFF. CDR3 bases: TGCGCCAGCAGCCTTACTAGTCCCGGGGAGCTGTTTTTT.

The table lists this clone with a few counts. The J gene is TRBJ1-6, the V gene TRBV15; D is ambiguous. Trimming took 0 bases from V and 4 from J, leaving 4 bases between them. The germline V gene has CDR1 LNHNV and CDR2 YYDKDF (reference sequence). The CDR3 is 14 residues long. The CDR3 sequence is CATSRDLYNSPLHF. In nucleotides, the CDR3 is TGTGCCACCAGCAGAGATCTGTATAATTCACCCCTCCACTTT.

This clone came up once. The genes are TRBV7-6 and TRBJ1-5; 10 bases match TRBD1. CDR1 and CDR2 (germline): SGHVS, FNYEAQ. Trimming took 1 base from V and 6 from J; bases not matched to a gene: 3. The CDR3 is made up of 15 amino acids. The CDR3: CASSLGTGGIQPQHF. The CDR3 region has the DNA TGTGCCAGCAGCTTAGGGACAGGGGGAATTCAGCCCCAGCATTTT. Complete variable domain (other parts from reference TRBV7-6 and TRBJ1-5): GAGVSQSPRYKVTKRGQDVALRCDPISGHVSLYWYRQALGQGPEFLTYFNYEAQQDKSGLPNDRFSAERPEGSISTLTIQRTEQRDSAMYRCASSLGTGGIQPQHFGDGTRLSIL.